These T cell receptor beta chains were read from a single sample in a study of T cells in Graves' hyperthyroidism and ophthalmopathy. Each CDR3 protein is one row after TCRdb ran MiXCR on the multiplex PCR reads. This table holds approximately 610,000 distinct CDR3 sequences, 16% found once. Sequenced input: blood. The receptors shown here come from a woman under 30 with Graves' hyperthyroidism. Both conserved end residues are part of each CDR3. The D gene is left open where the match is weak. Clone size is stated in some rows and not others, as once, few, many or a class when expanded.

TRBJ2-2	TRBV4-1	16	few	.	TGCGCCAGCAGCCAAGATAGGCAGGGGCCCACCGGGGAGCTGTTTTTT	CASSQDRQGPTGELFF
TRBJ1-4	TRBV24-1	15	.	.	TGTGCCACCAGTGATCCCAGGGGCACTAATGAAAAACTGTTTTTT	CATSDPRGTNEKLFF
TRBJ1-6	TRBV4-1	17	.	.	TGCGCCAGCAGCCAGGGCGTCGTTCGTAATTATAATTCACCCCGCCACTTT	CASSQGVVRNYNSPRHF
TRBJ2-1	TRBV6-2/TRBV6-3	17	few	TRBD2	TGTGCCAGCAGTTACTCGGGTGGAAGCGGGGGGGCCTATGAGCAGTTCTTC	CASSYSGGSGGAYEQFF
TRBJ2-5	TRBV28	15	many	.	TGTGCCAGCAGCCCCCTTAGGGGGTACCAAGAGACCCAGTACTTC	CASSPLRGYQETQYF
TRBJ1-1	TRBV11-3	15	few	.	TGTGCCAGCAGCTTACCCGGGACGGGGAACACTGAAGCTTTCTTT	CASSLPGTGNTEAFF
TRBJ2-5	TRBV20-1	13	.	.	TGCAGTGCGGAGAGGTGGGGTAGAGAGACCCAGTACTTC	CSAERWGRETQYF
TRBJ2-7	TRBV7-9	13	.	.	TGTGCCGGTTCCCTAGGAGGGGTCTACGAGCAGTACTTC	CAGSLGGVYEQYF
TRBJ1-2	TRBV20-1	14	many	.	TGCAGTGCTAGAGATCCCCAGGGCAGCTATGGCTACACCTTC	CSARDPQGSYGYTF
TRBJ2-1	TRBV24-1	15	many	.	TGTGCCACCAGTGATTTAATGGTCGGCTACAATGAGCAGTTCTTC	CATSDLMVGYNEQFF
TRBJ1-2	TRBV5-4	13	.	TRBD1	TGTGCCAGCAGCCAATACAGGGGGTATGGCTACACCTTC	CASSQYRGYGYTF
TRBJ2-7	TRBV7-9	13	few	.	TGTGCCAGCACAAATAGTGAGGCCTACGAGCAGTACTTC	CASTNSEAYEQYF
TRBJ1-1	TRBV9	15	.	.	TGTGCCAGCAGCGTAAACCCCGAGGGCTGGACTGAAGCTTTCTTT	CASSVNPEGWTEAFF
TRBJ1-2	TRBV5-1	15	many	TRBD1	TGCGCCAGCAGCTTGGGAGGACAGGGGAGTTCTGGCTACACCTTC	CASSLGGQGSSGYTF
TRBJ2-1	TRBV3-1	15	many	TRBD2	TGTGCCAGCAGCCTAGTAGCGGGAGGAGGGCATGAGCAGTTCTTC	CASSLVAGGGHEQFF
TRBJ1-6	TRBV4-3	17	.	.	TGCGCCAGCAGCCAAGATGGTGTCGGGGATTATAATTCACCCCTCCACTTT	CASSQDGVGDYNSPLHF
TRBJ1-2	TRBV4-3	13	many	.	TGCGCCAGCAGCCAAGACAGGGGACATGGCTACACCTTC	CASSQDRGHGYTF
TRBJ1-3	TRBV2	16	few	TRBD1	TGTGCCAGCAGAGAGACAGGGACGACACAAGGAAACACCATATATTTT	CASRETGTTQGNTIYF
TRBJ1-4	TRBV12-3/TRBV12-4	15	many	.	TGTGCCAGCAGCTACCTCAGTGCAACTAATGAAAAACTGTTTTTT	CASSYLSATNEKLFF
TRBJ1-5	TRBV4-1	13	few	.	TGCGCCAGCAGCCAGAATAGCAATCAGCCCCAGCATTTT	CASSQNSNQPQHF
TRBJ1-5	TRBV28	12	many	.	TGTGCCAGCAGTCCCCCACGACAGCCCCAGCATTTT	CASSPPRQPQHF
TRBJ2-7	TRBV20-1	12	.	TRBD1	TGCAGTGCTGGGGACAGGGAGTACGAGCAGTACTTC	CSAGDREYEQYF
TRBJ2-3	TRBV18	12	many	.	TGTGCCAGCTCGGGACCCACAGATACGCAGTATTTT	CASSGPTDTQYF
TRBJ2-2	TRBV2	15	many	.	TGTGCCAGCAGTAGGGCATCAGGGCCGTCCGGGGAGCTGTTTTTT	CASSRASGPSGELFF
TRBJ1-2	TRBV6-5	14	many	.	TGTGCCAGCAGTTACTCAGGGGGGGCGTTCGGCTACACCTTC	CASSYSGGAFGYTF
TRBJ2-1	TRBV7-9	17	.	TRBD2	TGTGCCAGCAGCTTAACTCGTTCGGGAGGGCCGAGAAATGAGCAGTTCTTC	CASSLTRSGGPRNEQFF
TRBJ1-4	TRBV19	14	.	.	TGTGCCAGTAGTGGGCAAGACCCTAATGAAAAACTGTTTTTT	CASSGQDPNEKLFF
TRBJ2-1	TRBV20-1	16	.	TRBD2	TGCAGTGCTAGAGACCTCACAGCGGGAGGGCCCTGGGAGCAGTTCTTC	CSARDLTAGGPWEQFF
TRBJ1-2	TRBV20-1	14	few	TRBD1	TGCAGTGCTAGAGGCATACAGGGGGACTATGGCTACACCTTC	CSARGIQGDYGYTF
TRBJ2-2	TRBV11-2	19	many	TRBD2	TGTGCCAGCAGCTACCCTAGCGGGAGGGCCCTCAGTAGCACCGGGGAGCTGTTTTTT	CASSYPSGRALSSTGELFF
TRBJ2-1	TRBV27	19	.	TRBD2	TGTGCCAACAGTTTCCGGACTAGCGGGGGGATCCCATTCGGTTCGGAGCAGTTCTTC	CANSFRTSGGIPFGSEQFF
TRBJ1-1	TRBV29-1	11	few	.	TGCAGCGCAACAGGGAGCGGAGATGCTTTCTTT	CSATGSGDAFF
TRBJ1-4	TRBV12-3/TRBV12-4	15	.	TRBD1	TGTGCCAGCAGCGTACCGGGACAGCTAGATGAAAAACTGTTTTTT	CASSVPGQLDEKLFF
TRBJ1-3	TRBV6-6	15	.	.	TGTGCCAGCAGTTACGCCGGGACGGCGGGAAACACCATATATTTT	CASSYAGTAGNTIYF
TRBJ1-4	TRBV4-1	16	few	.	TGCGCCAGCAGCCGAGTGGGACACATCAGTAATGAAAAACTGTTTTTT	CASSRVGHISNEKLFF
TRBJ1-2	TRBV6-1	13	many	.	TGTGCCAGCAGCTCGACTTCGATCTATGGCTACACCTTC	CASSSTSIYGYTF
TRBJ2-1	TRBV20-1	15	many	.	TGCAGTGCTAGAGAAGCTCTAGGGCACTTGGATGAGCAGTTCTTC	CSAREALGHLDEQFF
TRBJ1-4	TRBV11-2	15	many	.	TGTGCCAGCAGCTTAGCCGGGACGGAAGTTGAAAAACTGTTTTTT	CASSLAGTEVEKLFF
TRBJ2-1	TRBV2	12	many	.	TGTGCCAGCAGGGTCGAGGGCAATGAGCAGTTCTTC	CASRVEGNEQFF
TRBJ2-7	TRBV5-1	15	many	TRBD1	TGCGCCAGCAGCAGGAGGACAGGGGGCTCGTACGAGCAGTACTTC	CASSRRTGGSYEQYF